This T cell receptor beta chain was recorded in a study of robustness of blood B and T cell sequencing (dated by TCRdb to the late 2010s). With respect to the entire study: The study aimed to determine how much peripheral blood is needed to reliably characterize an individual's TCRbeta and IgG repertoires. As technical replicates, two replicate TCRbeta cDNA libraries were made from one shared RNA pool taken from a single 10 ml draw. Each of the nine to eleven independently drawn blood samples had its TCRbeta and IgG repertoires measured. What the authors observed across the whole study: The 1,000 most abundant TCRbeta clonotypes from the pooled draws were detected in every single 10 ml sample. Evidence of cross-contamination, likely from batch processing, showed up in one pair of TCRbeta libraries, so the UMI-sequence pairs shared by that pair of libraries were removed. EDTA tubes required immediate fractionation, limiting use in multi-site collections. When technical replicate libraries were compared, around 95% of the top 10,000 TCRbeta clonotypes in one library also turned up in the other. Pooling tubes did not make the overlap of rare TCRbeta clonotypes any better, which implies that much larger blood volumes would be needed to capture those rare clonotypes. Coverage of the top 10,000 TCRbeta clonotypes approached saturation when 3 or 4 tubes (30-40 ml blood) were combined. The TCRbeta rarefaction curves did not fully level off, which suggests under-sequencing or many low-abundance clonotypes.

As for this clonotype: Its antigen is not yet known. There are no base qualities to consult, and no much larger clone falls within one base.

mRNA, which captures expressed receptors, was used instead of genomic DNA for quantification of TCRbeta repertoires. Without any cell sorting, leukocytes from the buffy coat were collected into Trizol, and RNA was extracted using the Direct-zol RNA MiniPrep Plus kit. EDTA blood tubes were spun right away at 4 degrees C to separate plasma, buffy coat and red blood cells. V sheds 0 bases and J sheds 7 bases, leaving 14 bases between their ends. The CDR3 starts with the cysteine, ends with the phenylalanine, and has 15 residues. The read is trimmed to its CDR3 DNA, 45 bases read in frame from base 1. For CDR1 and CDR2, the germline V gene lists SGHRS and YFSETQ. Receptor libraries were prepared by PCR. These reads were obtained on an Illumina MiSeq. cDNA was made using SMARTScribe reverse transcriptase and a 5' template-switch oligo that added a universal priming site. A 12-nucleotide random unique molecular identifier (UMI) was carried by the template-switch oligo, and each cDNA molecule was tagged with this UMI. Chain-specific reverse primers targeted TCRbeta transcripts during reverse transcription. Uracil DNA glycosylase treatment removed residual template-switch adapters, and cDNA was purified with a Qiagen MinElute kit. The first PCR used KAPA HiFi HotStart ReadyMix for approximately 25 cycles, split across four 50 ul reactions with step-out primers. Before further amplification, first-round PCR products were gel-purified. Illumina Nextera adapters were attached in a second PCR of seven to eight cycles, and the libraries were then purified and pooled. For each TCRbeta molecule, the UMI barcode was captured by a 50-nucleotide 5' read. The paper's data handling went like this. The MIGEC toolkit was used to group reads by UMI into consensus reads. PEAR was used to merge forward and reverse consensus reads into final reads. Identical UMI-sequence pairs shared across libraries were treated as cross-sample contamination and removed by a custom decontamination script. V(D)J assignment and CDR3 extraction were performed with MIGMAP, a wrapper around IgBLAST. TCR clonotypes were defined by identical V gene, J gene and CDR3 amino acid sequence, and CDR1 and CDR2 were left unsequenced. TCRdb cleaned the public reads at Q25 with fastp, built clones with MiXCR and kept in-frame beta chains. All rows with the same CDR3 protein become a single entry with the most common DNA and genes. It is TCRdb's table, rather than the study itself, that gives the V and J calls and clone size. For this sample there are about 870 distinct CDR3 sequences; 60% to 80% appear just once. The ten largest clonotypes hold about 40% of the sample.

Material: peripheral blood. The chain employs TRBV5-1 and TRBJ2-1; the D region possibly corresponds to TRBD1 (6 bases align). This TCR came from a human donor in good health. The DNA reads as follows: TGCGCCAGCAGCTTGGATGGCAGGGGAGTGAATGAGCAGTTCTTC. Translation gives CASSLDGRGVNEQFF.